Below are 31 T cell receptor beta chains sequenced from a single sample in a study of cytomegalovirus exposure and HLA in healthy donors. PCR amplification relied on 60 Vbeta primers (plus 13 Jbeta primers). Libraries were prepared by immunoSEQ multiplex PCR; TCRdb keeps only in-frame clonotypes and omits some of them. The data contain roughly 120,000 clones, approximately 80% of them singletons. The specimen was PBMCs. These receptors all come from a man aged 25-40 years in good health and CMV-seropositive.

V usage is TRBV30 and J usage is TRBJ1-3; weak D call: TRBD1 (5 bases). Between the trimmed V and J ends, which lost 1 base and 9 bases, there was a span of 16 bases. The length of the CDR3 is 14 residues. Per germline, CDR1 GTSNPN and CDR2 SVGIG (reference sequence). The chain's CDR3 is CAWSATKARGTIYF. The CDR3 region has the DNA TGTGCCTGGAGTGCAACTAAAGCTAGGGGCACCATATATTTT.

CDR3 sequence reads: CASSPGGAGYQPQHF. CDR3 nucleotide sequence: TGTGCCAGCAGCCCCGGTGGGGCGGGATATCAGCCCCAGCATTTT. The chain links TRBV9 to TRBJ1-5, with TRBD1 as a possible D gene (5 bases). The ends were cut back, 4 bases at V and 5 bases at J, with 16 bases in the middle. The CDR3 is 15 amino acids. The germline V gene has CDR1 SGDLS and CDR2 YYNGEE.

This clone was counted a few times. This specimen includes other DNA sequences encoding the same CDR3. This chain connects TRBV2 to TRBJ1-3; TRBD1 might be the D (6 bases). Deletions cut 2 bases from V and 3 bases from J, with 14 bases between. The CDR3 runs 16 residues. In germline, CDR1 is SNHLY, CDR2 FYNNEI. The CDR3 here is CASSELGGRSGNTIYF. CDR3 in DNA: TGTGCCAGCAGTGAACTAGGGGGTCGGAGTGGAAACACCATATATTTT. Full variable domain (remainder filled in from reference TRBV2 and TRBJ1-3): EPEVTQTPSHQVTQMGQEVILRCVPISNHLYFYWYRQILGQKVEFLVSFYNNEISEKSEIFDDQFSVERPDGSNFTLKIRSTKLEDSAMYFCASSELGGRSGNTIYFGEGSWLTVV.

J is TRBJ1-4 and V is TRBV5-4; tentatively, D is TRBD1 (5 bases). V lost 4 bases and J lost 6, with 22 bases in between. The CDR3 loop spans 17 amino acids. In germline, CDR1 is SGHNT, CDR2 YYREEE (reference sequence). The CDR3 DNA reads TGTGCCAGCAGCCCCGGTATGGTTAGGGGTACGGATGAAAAACTGTTTTTT. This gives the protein CASSPGMVRGTDEKLFF. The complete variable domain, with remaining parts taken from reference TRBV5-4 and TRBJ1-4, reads ETGVTQSPTHLIKTRGQQVTLRCSSQSGHNTVSWYQQALGQGPQFIFQYYREEENGRGNFPPRFSGLQFPNYSSELNVNALELDDSALYLCASSPGMVRGTDEKLFFGSGTQLSVL.

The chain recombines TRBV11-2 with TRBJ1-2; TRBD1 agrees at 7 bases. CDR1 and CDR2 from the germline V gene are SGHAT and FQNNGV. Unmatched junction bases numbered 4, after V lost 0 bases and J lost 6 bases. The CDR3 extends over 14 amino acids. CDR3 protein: CASSLDIGGDGYTF. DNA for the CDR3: TGTGCCAGCAGCTTAGATATAGGGGGCGATGGCTACACCTTC.

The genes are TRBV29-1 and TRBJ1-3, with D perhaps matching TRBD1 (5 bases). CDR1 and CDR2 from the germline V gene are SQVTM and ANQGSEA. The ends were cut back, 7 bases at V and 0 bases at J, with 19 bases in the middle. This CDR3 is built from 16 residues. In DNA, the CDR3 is TGCAGCGCTACCGGGTCTTGGGGCGGCTCTGGAAACACCATATATTTT. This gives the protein CSATGSWGGSGNTIYF.

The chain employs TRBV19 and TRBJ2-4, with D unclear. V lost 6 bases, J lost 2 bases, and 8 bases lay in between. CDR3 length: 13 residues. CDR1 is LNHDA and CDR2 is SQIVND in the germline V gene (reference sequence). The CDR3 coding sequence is TGTGCCAGTAGCCCCGTCCCCAAAAACATTCAGTACTTC. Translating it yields CASSPVPKNIQYF. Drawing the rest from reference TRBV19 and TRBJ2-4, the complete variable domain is DGGITQSPKYLFRKEGQNVTLSCEQNLNHDAMYWYRQDPGQGLRLIYYSQIVNDFQKGDIAEGYSVSREKKESFPLTVTSAQKNPTAFYLCASSPVPKNIQYFGAGTRLSVL.

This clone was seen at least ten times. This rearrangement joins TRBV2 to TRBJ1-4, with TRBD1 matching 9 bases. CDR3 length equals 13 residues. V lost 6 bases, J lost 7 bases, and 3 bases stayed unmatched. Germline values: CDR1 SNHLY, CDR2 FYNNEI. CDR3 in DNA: TGTGCCAGCAGGGGGACAGGGAGTGAAAAACTGTTTTTT. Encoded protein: CASRGTGSEKLFF.

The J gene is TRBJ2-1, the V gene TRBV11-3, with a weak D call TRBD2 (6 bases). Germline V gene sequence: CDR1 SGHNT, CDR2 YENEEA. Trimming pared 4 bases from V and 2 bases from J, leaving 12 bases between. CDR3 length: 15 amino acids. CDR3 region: CASSSPWRAYNEQFF. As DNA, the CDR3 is TGTGCCAGCAGCTCGCCGTGGAGGGCCTACAATGAGCAGTTCTTC.

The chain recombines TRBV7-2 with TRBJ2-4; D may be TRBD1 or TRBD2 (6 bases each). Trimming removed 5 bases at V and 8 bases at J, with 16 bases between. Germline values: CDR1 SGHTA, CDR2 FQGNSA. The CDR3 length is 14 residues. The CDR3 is CASSLGGGGDIQYF. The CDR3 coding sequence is TGTGCCAGCAGCCTAGGGGGAGGAGGGGACATTCAGTACTTC.

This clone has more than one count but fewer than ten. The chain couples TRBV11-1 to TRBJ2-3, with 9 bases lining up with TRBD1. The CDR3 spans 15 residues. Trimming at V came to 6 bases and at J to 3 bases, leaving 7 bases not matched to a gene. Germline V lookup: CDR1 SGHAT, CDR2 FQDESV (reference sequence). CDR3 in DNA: TGTGCCAGCAGAATAACAGGGGGCGGTACAGATACGCAGTATTTT. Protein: CASRITGGGTDTQYF.

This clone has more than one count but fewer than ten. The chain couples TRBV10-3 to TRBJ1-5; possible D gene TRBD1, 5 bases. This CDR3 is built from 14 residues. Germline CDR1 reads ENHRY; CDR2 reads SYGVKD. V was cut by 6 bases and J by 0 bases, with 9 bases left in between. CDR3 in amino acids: CAISRANSNQPQHF. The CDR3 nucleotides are TGTGCCATCAGCAGGGCTAATAGCAATCAGCCCCAGCATTTT.

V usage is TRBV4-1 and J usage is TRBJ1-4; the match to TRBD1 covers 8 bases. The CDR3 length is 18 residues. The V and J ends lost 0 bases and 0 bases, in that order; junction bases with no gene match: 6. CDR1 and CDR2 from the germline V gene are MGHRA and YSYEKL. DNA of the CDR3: TGCGCCAGCAGCCAAGACTGGACAGGGCCGGCAACTAATGAAAAACTGTTTTTT. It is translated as CASSQDWTGPATNEKLFF.

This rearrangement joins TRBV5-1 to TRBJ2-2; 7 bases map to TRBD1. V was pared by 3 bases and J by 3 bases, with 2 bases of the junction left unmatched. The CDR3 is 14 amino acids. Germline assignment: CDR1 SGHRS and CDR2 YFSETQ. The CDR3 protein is CASSSGQDTGELFF. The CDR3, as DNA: TGCGCCAGCAGCTCCGGACAGGACACCGGGGAGCTGTTTTTT.

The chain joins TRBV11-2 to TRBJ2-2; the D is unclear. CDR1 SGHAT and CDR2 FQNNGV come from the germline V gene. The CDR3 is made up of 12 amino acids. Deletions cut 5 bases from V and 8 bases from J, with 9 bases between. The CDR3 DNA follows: TGTGCCAGCAGCCCCCTCGGTGGGGAGCTGTTTTTT. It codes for CASSPLGGELFF.

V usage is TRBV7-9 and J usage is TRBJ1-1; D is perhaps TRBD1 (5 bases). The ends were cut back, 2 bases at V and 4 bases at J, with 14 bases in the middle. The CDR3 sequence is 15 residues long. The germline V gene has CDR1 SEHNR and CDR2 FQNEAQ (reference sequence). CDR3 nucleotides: TGTGCCAGCAGCTTACCCCAGGGTTGGGGCACTGAAGCTTTCTTT. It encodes CASSLPQGWGTEAFF.

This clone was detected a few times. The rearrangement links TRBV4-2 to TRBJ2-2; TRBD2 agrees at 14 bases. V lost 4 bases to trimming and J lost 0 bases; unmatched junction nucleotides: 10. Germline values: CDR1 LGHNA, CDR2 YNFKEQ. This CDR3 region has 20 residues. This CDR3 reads CASSPRTSGRFDANTGELFF. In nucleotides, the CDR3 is TGTGCCAGCAGCCCGCGGACTAGCGGGAGGTTTGACGCGAACACCGGGGAGCTGTTTTTT.

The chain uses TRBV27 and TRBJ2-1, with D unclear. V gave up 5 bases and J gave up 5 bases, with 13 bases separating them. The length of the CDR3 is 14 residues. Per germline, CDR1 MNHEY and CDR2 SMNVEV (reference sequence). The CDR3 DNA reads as TGTGCCAGCAGTATAGCCGACTCGGACAATGAGCAGTTCTTC. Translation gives CASSIADSDNEQFF.

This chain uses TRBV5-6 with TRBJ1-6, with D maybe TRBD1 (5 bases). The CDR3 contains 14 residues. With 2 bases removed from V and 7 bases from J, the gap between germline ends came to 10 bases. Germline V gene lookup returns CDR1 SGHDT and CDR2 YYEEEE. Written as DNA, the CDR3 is TGTGCCAGCAGCTTCGGACACAACAATTCACCCCTCCACTTT. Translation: CASSFGHNNSPLHF.

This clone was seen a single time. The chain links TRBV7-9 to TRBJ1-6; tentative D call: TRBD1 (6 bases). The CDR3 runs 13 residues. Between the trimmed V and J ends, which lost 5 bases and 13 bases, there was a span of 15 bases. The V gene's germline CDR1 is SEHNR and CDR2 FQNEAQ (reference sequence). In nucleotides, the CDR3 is TGTGCCAGCAGCGGGGGCTGGATTTCCCCCCTCCACTTT. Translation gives CASSGGWISPLHF. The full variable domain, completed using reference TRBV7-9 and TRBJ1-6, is DTGVSQNPRHKITKRGQNVTFRCDPISEHNRLYWYRQTLGQGPEFLTYFQNEAQLEKSRLLSDRFSAERPKGSFSTLEIQRTEQGDSAMYLCASSGGWISPLHFGNGTRLTVT.

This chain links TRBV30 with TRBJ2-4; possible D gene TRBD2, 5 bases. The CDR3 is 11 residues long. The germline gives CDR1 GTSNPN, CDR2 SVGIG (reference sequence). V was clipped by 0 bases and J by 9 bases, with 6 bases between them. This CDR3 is CAWSVGVIQYF. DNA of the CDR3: TGTGCCTGGAGTGTGGGAGTCATTCAGTACTTC.

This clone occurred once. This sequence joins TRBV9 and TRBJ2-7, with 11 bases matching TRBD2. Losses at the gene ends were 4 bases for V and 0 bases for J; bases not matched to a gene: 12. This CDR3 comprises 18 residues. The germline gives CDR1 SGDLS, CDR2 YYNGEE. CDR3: CASSSSVLAGAGSYEQYF. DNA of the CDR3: TGTGCCAGCAGCTCAAGCGTACTAGCGGGAGCGGGCTCCTACGAGCAGTACTTC.

The CDR3 nucleotides are TGTGCCAGTAGTATAAGCGGCCTCTCTGGAAACACCATATATTTT. Protein product: CASSISGLSGNTIYF. This chain links TRBV19 with TRBJ1-3, with D hard to call. This CDR3 has 15 residues. The ends were cut back, 2 bases at V and 0 bases at J, with 8 bases in the middle. CDR1 LNHDA and CDR2 SQIVND come from the germline V gene (reference sequence).

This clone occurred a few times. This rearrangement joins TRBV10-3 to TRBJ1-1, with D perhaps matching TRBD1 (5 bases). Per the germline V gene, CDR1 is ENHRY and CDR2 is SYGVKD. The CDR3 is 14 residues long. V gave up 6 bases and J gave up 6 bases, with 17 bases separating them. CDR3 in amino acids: CAIRTSGGGPEAFF. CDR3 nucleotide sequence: TGTGCCATCAGAACTTCCGGGGGGGGACCTGAAGCTTTCTTT.

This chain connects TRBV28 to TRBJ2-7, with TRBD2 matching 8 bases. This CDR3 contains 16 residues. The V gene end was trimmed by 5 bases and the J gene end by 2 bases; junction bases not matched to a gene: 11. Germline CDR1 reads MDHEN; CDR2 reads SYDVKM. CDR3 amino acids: CASSTGGSGTTYEQYF. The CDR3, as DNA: TGTGCCAGCAGTACGGGGGGTAGCGGGACCACCTACGAGCAGTACTTC.

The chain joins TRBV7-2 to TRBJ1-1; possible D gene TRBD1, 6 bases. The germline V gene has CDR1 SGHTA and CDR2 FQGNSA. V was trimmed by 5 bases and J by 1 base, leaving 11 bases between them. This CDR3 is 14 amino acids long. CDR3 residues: CASSIQGRNTEAFF. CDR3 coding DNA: TGTGCCAGCAGCATACAGGGACGGAACACTGAAGCTTTCTTT.

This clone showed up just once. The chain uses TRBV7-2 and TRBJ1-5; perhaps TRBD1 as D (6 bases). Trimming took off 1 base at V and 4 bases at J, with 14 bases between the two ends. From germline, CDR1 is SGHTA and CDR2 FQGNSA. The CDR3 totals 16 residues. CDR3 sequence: CASSLGTGGQNQPQHF. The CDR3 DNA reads TGTGCCAGCAGCTTAGGTACCGGGGGGCAAAATCAGCCCCAGCATTTT.

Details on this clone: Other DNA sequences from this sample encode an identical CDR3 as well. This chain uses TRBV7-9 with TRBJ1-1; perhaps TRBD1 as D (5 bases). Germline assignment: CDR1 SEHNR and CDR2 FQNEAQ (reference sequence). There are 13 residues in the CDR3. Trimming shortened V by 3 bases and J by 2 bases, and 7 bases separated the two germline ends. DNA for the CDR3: TGTGCCAGCAGCTTTGACAGTAACACTGAAGCTTTCTTT. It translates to CASSFDSNTEAFF.

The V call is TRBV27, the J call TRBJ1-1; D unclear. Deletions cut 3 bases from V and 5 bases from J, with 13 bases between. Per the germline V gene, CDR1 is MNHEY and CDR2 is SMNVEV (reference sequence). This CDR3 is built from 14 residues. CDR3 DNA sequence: TGTGCCAGCAGTTTCGTCGAGGCCGGGACTGAAGCTTTCTTT. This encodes CASSFVEAGTEAFF.

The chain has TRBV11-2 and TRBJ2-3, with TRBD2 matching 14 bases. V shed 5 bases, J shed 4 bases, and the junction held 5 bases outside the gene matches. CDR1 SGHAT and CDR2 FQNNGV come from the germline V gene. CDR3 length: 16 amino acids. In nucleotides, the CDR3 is TGTGCCAGCAGCCCGGGACTAGCGGGAGCATCAGATACGCAGTATTTT. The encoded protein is CASSPGLAGASDTQYF.

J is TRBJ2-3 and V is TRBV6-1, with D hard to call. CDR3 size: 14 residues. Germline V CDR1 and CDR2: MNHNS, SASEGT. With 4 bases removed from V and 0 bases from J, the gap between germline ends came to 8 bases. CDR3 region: CASSGRISTDTQYF. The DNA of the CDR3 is TGTGCCAGCAGTGGGCGGATAAGCACAGATACGCAGTATTTT.